The 30 T cell receptor beta chains below come from one sample, sequenced in a study of blood T cell repertoires in COVID-19. Produced via immunoSEQ multiplex PCR; TCRdb's table is partial and in-frame only. This sample yields around 41,000 clones, of which 90% are seen a single time; roughly 5.2% belongs to the top ten. The sequenced material came from peripheral blood. These receptors came from a human donor in a cohort sampled during active COVID-19.

J is TRBJ2-3 and V is TRBV7-8, with 12 bases that match TRBD2. Germline CDR1 reads SGHVS; CDR2 reads FQNEAQ. This CDR3 region has 15 residues. V was clipped by 6 bases and J by 4 bases; unmatched bases: 5. CDR3 coding DNA: TGTGCCAGCAGTAGGACTAGCGGGAAATCAGATACGCAGTATTTT. It specifies CASSRTSGKSDTQYF.

About this clone: This specimen includes other DNA sequences encoding the same CDR3. CDR3: CASSASGNQPQHF. In DNA form, the CDR3 reads TGTGCCAGTAGCGCCAGCGGCAATCAGCCCCAGCATTTT. The rearrangement links TRBV19 to TRBJ1-5; D remains ambiguous. This CDR3 contains 13 residues. V lost 6 bases, J lost 2 bases, and 8 bases lay in between. The germline V gene has CDR1 LNHDA and CDR2 SQIVND (reference sequence).

DNA for the CDR3: TGTGCCAGCAGCCAAGTAGCGGGAGCAGATACGCAGTATTTT. Translation gives CASSQVAGADTQYF. The V call is TRBV3-1 (or the pseudogene TRBV3-2), the J call TRBJ2-3; 9 bases align to TRBD2. The germline gives CDR1 LGHDT, CDR2 YNNKEL (reference sequence). The CDR3 sequence is 14 residues long. V lost 1 base, J lost 4 bases, and 0 bases stayed unmatched.

This clone has a single count. The CDR3 coding sequence is TGTGCCAGCAGCTTAGTTTTTTGGGGACAGGGTGGTGATCAGCCCCAGCATTTT. This codes for CASSLVFWGQGGDQPQHF. The chain employs TRBV7-8 and TRBJ1-5; 9 bases are a match to TRBD1. V shed 1 base, J shed 5 bases, and the junction held 12 bases outside the gene matches. This CDR3 contains 18 residues. Germline V gene sequence: CDR1 SGHVS, CDR2 FQNEAQ.

The rearrangement joins TRBV6-5 to TRBJ2-3; possibly TRBD2 for D (6 bases). CDR1 MNHEY and CDR2 SVGAGI come from the germline V gene. Trimming cost V 4 bases and J 3 bases, with 8 bases left between them. This CDR3 has 13 amino acids. The CDR3 here is CASSLTSTDTQYF. The CDR3, as DNA: TGTGCCAGCAGTTTGACTAGTACAGATACGCAGTATTTT.

The chain couples TRBV6-1 to TRBJ2-7, with TRBD1 as a possible D gene (5 bases). The V and J ends lost 1 base and 3 bases respectively, with 13 bases between them. This CDR3 has 15 amino acids. The germline CDR1 and CDR2 sequences are MNHNS and SASEGT. The CDR3, as DNA: TGTGCCAGCAGTGAAGGCCAGGGCACGTTCTACGAGCAGTACTTC. This codes for CASSEGQGTFYEQYF.

The chain employs TRBV5-8 and TRBJ1-2; 7 bases are shared with TRBD1. The CDR3 runs 14 residues. Germline values: CDR1 SGHTS, CDR2 YDEGEE. V shed 3 bases and J 5 bases; nucleotides not matched to a gene: 7. In nucleotides, the CDR3 is TGTGCCAGCAGCTATGGACAGGAGGGGTATGGCTACACCTTC. The encoded protein is CASSYGQEGYGYTF.

The gene calls are TRBV3-1 (or the pseudogene TRBV3-2) and TRBJ1-3; D is undetermined. CDR3 length equals 11 residues. The germline V gene has CDR1 LGHDT and CDR2 YNNKEL (reference sequence). V was clipped by 7 bases and J by 4 bases, with 5 bases between them. For the CDR3, the DNA is TGTGCCAGCAAAACAGGAAACACCATATATTTT. Amino acids: CASKTGNTIYF.

The CDR3 DNA reads TGTGCCAGCTCACCTAACAGCCCCCCCTACGAGCAGTACTTC. Encoded protein: CASSPNSPPYEQYF. This chain uses TRBV18 with TRBJ2-7, with D unclear. The CDR3 consists of 14 residues. V lost 3 bases and J lost 2, with 11 bases in between. Germline assignment: CDR1 KGHSH and CDR2 LQKENI.

V usage is TRBV5-6 and J usage is TRBJ1-2; 9 bases line up with TRBD1. V was pared by 4 bases and J by 4 bases, with 11 bases of the junction left unmatched. Germline CDR1 SGHDT, CDR2 YYEEEE. The CDR3 spans 16 residues. CDR3 sequence: CASSPLDRGESYGYTF. CDR3 sequence (DNA): TGTGCCAGCAGCCCTTTAGACAGGGGGGAATCCTATGGCTACACCTTC.

The chain couples TRBV29-1 to TRBJ1-2; perhaps TRBD1 as D (6 bases). Germline lookup yields CDR1 SQVTM and CDR2 ANQGSEA. This CDR3 has 12 residues. V was cut by 4 bases and J by 6 bases, with 12 bases left in between. CDR3 in DNA: TGCAGCGTTGTACGGGGGGCTGATGGCTACACCTTC. As protein: CSVVRGADGYTF.

The V and J genes are TRBV7-9 and TRBJ1-4; a possible D gene is TRBD1 (5 bases). CDR3 size: 16 residues. Germline V gives CDR1 SEHNR, CDR2 FQNEAQ (reference sequence). Trimming shortened V by 1 base and J by 6 bases, and 15 bases separated the two germline ends. The CDR3 DNA is TGTGCCAGCAGCTTAGGCCAGGGCGTCGGGTATGAAAAACTGTTTTTT. Amino acid sequence: CASSLGQGVGYEKLFF. Filled out from reference TRBV7-9 and TRBJ1-4, the complete variable domain reads DTGVSQNPRHKITKRGQNVTFRCDPISEHNRLYWYRQTLGQGPEFLTYFQNEAQLEKSRLLSDRFSAERPKGSFSTLEIQRTEQGDSAMYLCASSLGQGVGYEKLFFGSGTQLSVL.

V and J are TRBV7-9 and TRBJ2-1; D is possibly TRBD1 (6 bases). Trimming pared 5 bases from V and 1 base from J, leaving 9 bases between. The CDR3 runs 14 residues. Germline values: CDR1 SEHNR, CDR2 FQNEAQ (reference sequence). CDR3 sequence (DNA): TGTGCCAGCAGCACAGGGAGATCCTACAATGAGCAGTTCTTC. Protein sequence: CASSTGRSYNEQFF.

This clone occurred once. The chain couples TRBV6-2 or TRBV6-3 to TRBJ2-1; no clear D. The V end was cut by 5 bases, the J end by 10 bases, with 12 bases between. The CDR3 has 12 amino acids. Per the germline V gene, CDR1 is MNHEY and CDR2 is SVGEGT. Here the CDR3 reads CASSLPGREQFF. CDR3 in DNA: TGTGCCAGCAGTCTTCCAGGCAGGGAGCAGTTCTTC.

CDR3 sequence: CASSEEGLAGSFLQETQYF. The DNA for the CDR3 is TGTGCCAGCAGTGAAGAAGGACTAGCGGGATCGTTCCTACAAGAGACCCAGTACTTC. The chain couples TRBV2 to TRBJ2-5; TRBD2 agrees at 12 bases. The junction had 11 bases not matched to a gene; V was cut back by 1 base and J by 2 bases. The CDR3 has 19 amino acids. The germline V gene has CDR1 SNHLY and CDR2 FYNNEI.

The CDR3 nucleotides are TGTGCCACCAGCATAGACAGGGGTCCCTACGAGCAGTACTTC. Encoded protein: CATSIDRGPYEQYF. V usage is TRBV15 and J usage is TRBJ2-7, with TRBD1 matching over 8 bases. The CDR3 totals 14 residues. The V and J ends lost 4 bases and 2 bases, in that order; junction bases with no gene match: 4. The germline gives CDR1 LNHNV, CDR2 YYDKDF (reference sequence).

The chain has TRBV19 and TRBJ1-5; D gene uncertain. Per the germline V gene, CDR1 is LNHDA and CDR2 is SQIVND (reference sequence). V was trimmed by 6 bases and J by 1 base, leaving 10 bases between them. This CDR3 comprises 14 residues. The CDR3 nucleotides read TGTGCCAGTAGAAAATTCGGGAGCAATCAGCCCCAGCATTTT. This translates into CASRKFGSNQPQHF.

Only one count was recorded for this clone. The chain couples TRBV6-2 or TRBV6-3 to TRBJ1-2; D might be TRBD1 (5 bases). The V and J ends lost 6 bases and 6 bases respectively, with 17 bases between them. Germline V gives CDR1 MNHEY, CDR2 SVGEGT. The CDR3 length is 14 residues. CDR3 residues: CASSAPGTPNGYTF. CDR3 sequence (DNA): TGTGCCAGCAGCGCCCCCGGGACTCCCAATGGCTACACCTTC.

The chain employs TRBV19 and TRBJ2-1; TRBD2 aligns across 10 bases. The CDR3 loop spans 15 amino acids. The germline gives CDR1 LNHDA, CDR2 SQIVND (reference sequence). Trimming took 6 bases from V and 9 from J; bases not matched to a gene: 11. The CDR3 reads CASSHWASGGLEQFF. CDR3 bases: TGTGCCAGTAGCCATTGGGCTAGCGGGGGCCTTGAGCAGTTCTTC.

The CDR3 DNA is TGTGCCAGCAGCCAAAGTAGGGGGTCGAGCTCCTACAATGAGCAGTTCTTC. This encodes CASSQSRGSSSYNEQFF. The genes are TRBV4-2 and TRBJ2-1; D may be TRBD1 (6 bases). V lost 2 bases and J 0 bases, leaving 14 bases between the germline ends. The CDR3 length is 17 residues. Per germline, CDR1 LGHNA and CDR2 YNFKEQ.

This rearrangement joins TRBV6-5 to TRBJ1-4; D is perhaps TRBD1 (5 bases). Germline V gives CDR1 MNHEY, CDR2 SVGAGI. V was shortened by 0 bases and J by 5 bases, with 10 bases between the two germline ends. The CDR3 is 15 amino acids. CDR3 sequence: CASSYSSGYNEKLFF. The CDR3 bases are TGTGCCAGCAGTTACTCGTCAGGGTACAATGAAAAACTGTTTTTT.

This chain links TRBV21-1 with TRBJ2-1; whether TRBD1, the table's D call, matches the DNA was not checked. TRBV21-1 is shown as a pseudogene. The CDR3 is made up of 19 amino acids. The CDR3 DNA sequence: TGTGCCAGCAGCAAAGGTCAGGTTCTTTTGGACAATACGGGCAATGAGCAGTTCTTC. Translated: CASSKGQVLLDNTGNEQFF.

The rearrangement joins TRBV9 to TRBJ2-1; 10 positions match TRBD2. Germline CDR1 reads SGDLS; CDR2 reads YYNGEE. The CDR3 extends over 15 amino acids. Trimming removed 3 bases from V and 4 bases from J; junction bases left unmatched: 4. The CDR3: CASSDSGGPYNEQFF. The CDR3, as DNA: TGTGCCAGCAGCGATAGCGGGGGGCCATACAATGAGCAGTTCTTC.

This clone has just one count. The CDR3 DNA reads TGCGCCAGCAGCTCGGGACTTTTTGGATCCTACGAGCAGTACTTC. Translating gives CASSSGLFGSYEQYF. The chain uses TRBV5-1 and TRBJ2-7; TRBD2 is a possible D gene (6 bases). V gave up 3 bases and J gave up 1 base, with 14 bases separating them. CDR1 and CDR2 from the germline V gene are SGHRS and YFSETQ. The CDR3 has 15 amino acids.

The chain carries TRBV18 and TRBJ2-7; D possibly corresponds to TRBD2 (7 bases). The CDR3 extends over 15 amino acids. Trimming took 4 bases from V and 4 from J, leaving 17 bases between them. CDR1 and CDR2 from the germline V gene are KGHSH and LQKENI. CDR3 loop: CASSLGEGHPYEQYF. The CDR3 region has the DNA TGTGCCAGCTCACTGGGGGAGGGACACCCTTACGAGCAGTACTTC.

The chain has TRBV3-1 (or the pseudogene TRBV3-2) and TRBJ1-1; D may be TRBD1 (6 bases). The CDR3 consists of 14 residues. CDR1 and CDR2 (germline): LGHDT, YNNKEL (reference sequence). Deletions cut 3 bases from V and 1 base from J, with 9 bases between. In DNA form, the CDR3 reads TGTGCCAGCAGCCATCAACAGGGGAACACTGAAGCTTTCTTT. Translating gives CASSHQQGNTEAFF.

The chain carries TRBV11-1 and TRBJ1-1; D is undetermined. CDR1 SGHAT and CDR2 FQDESV come from the germline V gene (reference sequence). The CDR3 is 13 amino acids. Trimming stripped 4 bases from V and 2 bases from J, with 8 bases between. DNA for the CDR3: TGTGCCAGCAGCTCAAACTTCAACACTGAAGCTTTCTTT. Protein sequence: CASSSNFNTEAFF.

The V call is TRBV12-3 or TRBV12-4, the J call TRBJ1-1, with TRBD1 identical over 9 bases. The CDR3 spans 13 residues. V lost 6 bases and J lost 4; bases outside the gene matches: 3. The CDR3, as DNA: TGTGCCAGCAGCCAGGACAGGGGCACTGAAGCTTTCTTT. Its protein product is CASSQDRGTEAFF.

The genes are TRBV9 and TRBJ2-3; D remains ambiguous. This CDR3 region has 12 residues. Trimming stripped 3 bases from V and 3 bases from J, with 5 bases between. The germline V gene encodes CDR1 SGDLS and CDR2 YYNGEE. CDR3 residues: CASSGQTDTQYF. CDR3 sequence (DNA): TGTGCCAGCAGCGGACAAACAGATACGCAGTATTTT.

This sequence joins TRBV11-1 and TRBJ2-5; TRBD2 is a possible D gene (6 bases). There are 16 residues in the CDR3. Trimming removed 5 bases from V and 2 bases from J, with 18 bases in between. CDR1 is SGHAT and CDR2 is FQDESV in the germline V gene (reference sequence). For the CDR3, the DNA is TGTGCCAGCAGCCCGTCCTGGGACTCGGTTCAAGAGACCCAGTACTTC. Residues: CASSPSWDSVQETQYF.